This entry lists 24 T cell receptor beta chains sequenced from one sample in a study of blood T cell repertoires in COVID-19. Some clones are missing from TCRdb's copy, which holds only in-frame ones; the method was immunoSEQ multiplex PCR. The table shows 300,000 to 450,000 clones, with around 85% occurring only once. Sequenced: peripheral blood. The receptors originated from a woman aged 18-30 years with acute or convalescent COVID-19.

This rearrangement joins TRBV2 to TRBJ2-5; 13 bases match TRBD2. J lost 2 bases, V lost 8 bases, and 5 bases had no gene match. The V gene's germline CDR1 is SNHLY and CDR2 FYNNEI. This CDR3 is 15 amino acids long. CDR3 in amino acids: CASSGLAGAQETQYF. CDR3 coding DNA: TGTGCCAGCTCCGGACTAGCGGGAGCTCAAGAGACCCAGTACTTC.

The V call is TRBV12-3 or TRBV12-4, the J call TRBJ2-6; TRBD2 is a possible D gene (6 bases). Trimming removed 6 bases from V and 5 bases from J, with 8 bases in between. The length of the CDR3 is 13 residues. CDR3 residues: CASREGWANVLTF. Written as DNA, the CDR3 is TGTGCCAGCAGGGAGGGGTGGGCCAACGTCCTGACTTTC.

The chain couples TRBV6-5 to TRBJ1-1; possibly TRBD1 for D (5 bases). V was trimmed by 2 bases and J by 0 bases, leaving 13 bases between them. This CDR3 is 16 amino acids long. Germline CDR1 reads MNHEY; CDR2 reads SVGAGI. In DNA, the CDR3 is TGTGCCAGCAGTTACGACAGCTTCCCACTGAACACTGAAGCTTTCTTT. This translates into CASSYDSFPLNTEAFF.

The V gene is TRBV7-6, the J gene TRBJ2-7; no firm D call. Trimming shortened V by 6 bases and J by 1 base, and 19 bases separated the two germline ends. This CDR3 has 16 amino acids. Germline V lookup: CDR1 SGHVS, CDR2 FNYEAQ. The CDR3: CASSPEVAAASYEQYF. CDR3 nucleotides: TGTGCCAGCAGTCCAGAGGTGGCAGCTGCTTCCTACGAGCAGTACTTC.

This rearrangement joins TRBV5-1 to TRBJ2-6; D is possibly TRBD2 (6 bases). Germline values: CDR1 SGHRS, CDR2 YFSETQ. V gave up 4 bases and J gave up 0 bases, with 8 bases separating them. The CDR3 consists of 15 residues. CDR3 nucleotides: TGCGCCAGCAGCGAGACTAGCTCTGGGGCCAACGTCCTGACTTTC. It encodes CASSETSSGANVLTF.

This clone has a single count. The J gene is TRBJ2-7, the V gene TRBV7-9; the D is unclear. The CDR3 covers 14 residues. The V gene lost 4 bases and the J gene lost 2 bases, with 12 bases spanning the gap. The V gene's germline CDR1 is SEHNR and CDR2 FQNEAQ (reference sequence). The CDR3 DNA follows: TGTGCCAGCAGCTCCAGGTCCTCTCCCTACGAGCAGTACTTC. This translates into CASSSRSSPYEQYF.

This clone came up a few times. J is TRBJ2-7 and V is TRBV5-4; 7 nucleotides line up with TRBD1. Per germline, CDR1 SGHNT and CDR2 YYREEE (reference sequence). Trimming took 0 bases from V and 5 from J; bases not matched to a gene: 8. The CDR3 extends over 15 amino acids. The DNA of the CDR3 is TGTGCCAGCAGCTTGGACTACGGGACAGTACACGAGCAGTACTTC. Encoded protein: CASSLDYGTVHEQYF.

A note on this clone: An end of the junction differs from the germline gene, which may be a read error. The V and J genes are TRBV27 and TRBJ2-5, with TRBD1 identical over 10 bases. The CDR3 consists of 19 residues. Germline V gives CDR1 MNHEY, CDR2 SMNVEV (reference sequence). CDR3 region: CASSLWRTGGTKIEDTQYF. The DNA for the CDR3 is TGTGCCAGCAGTTTATGGCGGACAGGGGGTACCAAAATAGAAGATACCCAGTACTTC.

Here the CDR3 DNA reads TGTGCCAGCAGGTACAGGGTTCCCACTGAAGCTTTCTTT. It encodes CASRYRVPTEAFF. The genes are TRBV12-3 or TRBV12-4 and TRBJ1-1, with D perhaps matching TRBD1 (6 bases). The V gene lost 6 bases and the J gene lost 4 bases, with 12 bases spanning the gap. This CDR3 contains 13 residues.

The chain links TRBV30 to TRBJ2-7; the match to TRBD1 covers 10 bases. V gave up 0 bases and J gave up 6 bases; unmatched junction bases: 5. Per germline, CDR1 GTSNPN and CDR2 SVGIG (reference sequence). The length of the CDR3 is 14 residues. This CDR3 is CAWSVGQGVSEQYF. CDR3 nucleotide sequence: TGTGCCTGGAGTGTAGGACAGGGGGTAAGCGAGCAGTACTTC.

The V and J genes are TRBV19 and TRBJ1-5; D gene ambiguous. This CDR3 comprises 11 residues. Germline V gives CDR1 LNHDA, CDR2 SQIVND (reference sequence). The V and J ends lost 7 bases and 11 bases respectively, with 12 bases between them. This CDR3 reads CASTLGRTQHF. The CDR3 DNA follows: TGTGCCAGTACCCTAGGGAGGACCCAGCATTTT.

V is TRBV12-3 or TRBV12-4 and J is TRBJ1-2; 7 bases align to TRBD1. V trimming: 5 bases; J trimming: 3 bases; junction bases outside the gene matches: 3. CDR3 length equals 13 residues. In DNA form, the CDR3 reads TGTGCCAGCAGTATGACAGGGCACTATGGCTACACCTTC. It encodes CASSMTGHYGYTF.

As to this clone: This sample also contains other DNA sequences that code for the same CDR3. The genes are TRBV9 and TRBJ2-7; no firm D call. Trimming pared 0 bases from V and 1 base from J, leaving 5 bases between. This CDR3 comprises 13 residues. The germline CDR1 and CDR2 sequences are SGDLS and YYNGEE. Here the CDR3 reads CASSVDSSYEQYF. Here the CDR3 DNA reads TGTGCCAGCAGCGTAGACAGTTCCTACGAGCAGTACTTC. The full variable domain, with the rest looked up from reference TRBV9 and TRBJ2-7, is DSGVTQTPKHLITATGQRVTLRCSPRSGDLSVYWYQQSLDQGLQFLIQYYNGEERAKGNILERFSAQQFPDLHSELNLSSLELGDSALYFCASSVDSSYEQYFGPGTRLTVT.

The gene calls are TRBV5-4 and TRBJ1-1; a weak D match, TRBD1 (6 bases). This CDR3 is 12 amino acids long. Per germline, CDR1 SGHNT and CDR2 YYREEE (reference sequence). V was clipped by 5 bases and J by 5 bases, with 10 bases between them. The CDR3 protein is CASRSQGTEAFF. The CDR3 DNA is TGTGCCAGCAGGTCACAGGGAACTGAAGCTTTCTTT. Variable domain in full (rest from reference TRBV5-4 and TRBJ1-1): ETGVTQSPTHLIKTRGQQVTLRCSSQSGHNTVSWYQQALGQGPQFIFQYYREEENGRGNFPPRFSGLQFPNYSSELNVNALELDDSALYLCASRSQGTEAFFGQGTRLTVV.

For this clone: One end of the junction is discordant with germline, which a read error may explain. For the CDR3, the DNA is TGCGCCAGCACCTTGGACAGCGGCTACTACGAGCAGTACTTC. Protein: CASTLDSGYYEQYF. The chain combines TRBV5-1 with TRBJ2-7; tentatively, D is TRBD1 (6 bases). CDR1 SGHRS and CDR2 YFSETQ come from the germline V gene. The CDR3 extends over 14 amino acids.

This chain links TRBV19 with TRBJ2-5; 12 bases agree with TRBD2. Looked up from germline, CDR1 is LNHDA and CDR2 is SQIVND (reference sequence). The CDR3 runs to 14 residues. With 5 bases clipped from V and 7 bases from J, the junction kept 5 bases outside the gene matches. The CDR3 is CASSPSGGAVTQYF. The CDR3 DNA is TGTGCCAGTAGTCCTAGCGGGGGGGCCGTGACCCAGTACTTC.

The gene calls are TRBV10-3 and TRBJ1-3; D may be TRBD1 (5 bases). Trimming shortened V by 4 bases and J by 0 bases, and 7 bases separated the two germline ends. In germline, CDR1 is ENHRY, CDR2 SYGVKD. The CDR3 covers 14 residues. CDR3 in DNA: TGTGCCATCAGTGGACAGATCTCTGGAAACACCATATATTTT. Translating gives CAISGQISGNTIYF.

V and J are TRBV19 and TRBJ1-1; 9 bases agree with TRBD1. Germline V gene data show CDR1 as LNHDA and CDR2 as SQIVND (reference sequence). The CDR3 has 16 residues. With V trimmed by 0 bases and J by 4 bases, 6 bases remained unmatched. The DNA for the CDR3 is TGTGCCAGTAGTATAGAGGGCCGGGGACAGGGCACTGAAGCTTTCTTT. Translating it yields CASSIEGRGQGTEAFF.

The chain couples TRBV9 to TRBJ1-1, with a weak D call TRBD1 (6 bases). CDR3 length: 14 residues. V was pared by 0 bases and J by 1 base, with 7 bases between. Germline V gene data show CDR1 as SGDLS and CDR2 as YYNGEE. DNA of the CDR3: TGTGCCAGCAGCGTAGAACAGGGGAACACTGAAGCTTTCTTT. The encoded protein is CASSVEQGNTEAFF.

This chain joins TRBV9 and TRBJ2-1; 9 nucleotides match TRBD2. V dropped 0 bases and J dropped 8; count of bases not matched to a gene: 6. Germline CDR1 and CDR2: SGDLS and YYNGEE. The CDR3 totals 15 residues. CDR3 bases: TGTGCCAGCAGCGTAGTGGGACTAGCACCGGATGAGCAGTTCTTC. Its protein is CASSVVGLAPDEQFF.

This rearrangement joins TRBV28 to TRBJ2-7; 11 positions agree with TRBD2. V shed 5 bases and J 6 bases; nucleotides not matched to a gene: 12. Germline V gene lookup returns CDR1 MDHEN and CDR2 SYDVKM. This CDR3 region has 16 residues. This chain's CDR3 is CASSTVLAGAVPEQYF. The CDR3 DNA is TGTGCCAGCAGTACGGTACTAGCGGGAGCAGTCCCCGAGCAGTACTTC.

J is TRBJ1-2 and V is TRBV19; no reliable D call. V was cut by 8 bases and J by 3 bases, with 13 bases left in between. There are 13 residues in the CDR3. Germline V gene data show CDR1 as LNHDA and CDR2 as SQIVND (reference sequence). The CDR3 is CASRPHEDYGYTF. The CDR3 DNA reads TGTGCCAGTCGCCCCCACGAGGACTATGGCTACACCTTC.

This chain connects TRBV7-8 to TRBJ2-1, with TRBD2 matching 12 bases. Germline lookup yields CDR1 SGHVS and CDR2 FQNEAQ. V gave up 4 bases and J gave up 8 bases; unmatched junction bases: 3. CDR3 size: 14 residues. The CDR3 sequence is CASSSLAGGDEQFF. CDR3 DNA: TGTGCCAGCAGCTCTCTAGCGGGGGGGGATGAGCAGTTCTTC.

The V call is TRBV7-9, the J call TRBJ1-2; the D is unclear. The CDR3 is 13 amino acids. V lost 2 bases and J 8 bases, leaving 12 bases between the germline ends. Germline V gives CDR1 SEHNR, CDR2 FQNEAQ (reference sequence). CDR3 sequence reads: CASSLNSYLGYTF. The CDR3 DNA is TGTGCCAGCAGCTTAAACAGCTACTTAGGCTACACCTTC.